This TCR beta chain came from a study of T cell responses to AZD1222 COVID-19 vaccine. Study-level findings and limits: Clonal diversity may have been underestimated in mostly white British donors.

About this clone: The antigen is unknown.

This CDR3 is 14 amino acids long. Germline CDR1 and CDR2: SGHVS and FQNEAQ. Germline trimming cut 5 bases from V and 2 bases from J; bases unmatched to any gene: 1. Sequenced by immunoSEQ multiplex PCR; TCRdb stores in-frame clones only, minus some. Of about 99,000 clones in the sample, around nine tenths are singletons; the top ten hold around 3.3%. The receptor was derived from an adult who received the MenACWY meningococcal vaccine as a control. The sample here was peripheral blood, taken 28 days after the second dose of the MenACWY control vaccine. The rearrangement joins TRBV7-8 to TRBJ2-5; TRBD1 matches at 11 bases. The CDR3 DNA reads as TGTGCCAGCAGCAGGGACAGGGGGCAAGAGACCCAGTACTTC. It translates to CASSRDRGQETQYF.